Listed below are T cell receptor beta chains from one sample, sequenced in a study of cytomegalovirus exposure and HLA in healthy donors. The repertoire was sequenced with immunoSEQ multiplex PCR; TCRdb's copy has only in-frame clones and lacks some. Of some 76,000 clones detected, about nine tenths appear once; the ten largest clones hold about 2.1%. Input material: PBMCs. The source of these receptors is a woman aged 30 to 39 in good health and CMV-seronegative. CDR3s include the opening cysteine and the closing phenylalanine or tryptophan. Fields, in order: J gene, D gene, V gene, clone size, CDR3 protein, CDR3 DNA. A D gene is named only where the DNA matches it firmly. Not all rows give a size; the values are once, few, many and, for expanded clones, a class.

>TRBJ2-7|TRBD1|TRBV12-5|-
CASGLADRVGAEQYF
TGTGCTAGTGGTTTGGCGGACAGGGTTGGGGCCGAGCAGTACTTC
>TRBJ1-4|-|TRBV28|-
CASQGNEKLFF
TGTGCCAGCCAGGGGAATGAAAAACTGTTTTTT
>TRBJ2-7|TRBD2|TRBV7-7|once
CASSPGTRPYEQYF
TGTGCTAGCAGCCCCGGGACTAGGCCTTACGAGCAGTACTTC
>TRBJ2-5|-|TRBV7-2|-
CASSPRLPPETQYF
TGTGCCAGCAGCCCCCGACTACCGCCGGAGACCCAGTACTTC
>TRBJ2-3|-|TRBV27|-
CASSSGLLRTDTQYF
TGTGCCAGCAGTTCGGGACTCCTTCGCACAGATACGCAGTATTTT
>TRBJ2-7|-|TRBV19|-
CASSRGDGYEQYF
TGTGCCAGTAGTAGGGGGGACGGCTACGAGCAGTACTTC
>TRBJ1-5|TRBD1|TRBV19|-
CATRGAGGGNQPQHF
TGTGCCACTAGGGGGGCAGGGGGTGGCAATCAGCCCCAGCATTTT
>TRBJ2-7|-|TRBV18|-
CASSTGQSSYEQYF
TGTGCCAGCTCAACAGGGCAAAGCTCCTACGAGCAGTACTTC
>TRBJ2-1|-|TRBV7-3|-
CASSLTEGGEQFF
TGTGCCAGCAGCTTAACTGAGGGTGGCGAGCAGTTCTTC
>TRBJ1-2|TRBD1|TRBV14|-
CASSVEGQGYYGYTF
TGTGCCAGCAGCGTAGAGGGACAGGGGTACTATGGCTACACCTTC
>TRBJ1-2|TRBD1|TRBV2|-
CASSESPWDSGGGYTF
TGTGCCAGCAGTGAATCCCCTTGGGACAGTGGGGGAGGCTACACCTTC
>TRBJ2-1|TRBD2|TRBV28|-
CASSSRTSGGTYNEQFF
TGTGCCAGCAGTTCAAGGACTAGCGGGGGAACATACAATGAGCAGTTCTTC
>TRBJ2-3|-|TRBV5-1|-
CASSFGGTPDTQYF
TGCGCCAGCAGCTTCGGAGGGACCCCAGATACGCAGTATTTT
>TRBJ2-1|-|TRBV5-6|once
CASSPGAGHNEQFF
TGTGCCAGCAGCCCGGGCGCGGGTCACAATGAGCAGTTCTTC
>TRBJ2-7|-|TRBV7-9|once
CASSLDGSGRHEQYF
TGTGCCAGCAGCTTAGATGGTAGCGGAAGGCACGAGCAGTACTTC
>TRBJ2-1|-|TRBV9|-
CASSVEGDKRDEQFF
TGTGCCAGCAGCGTAGAGGGGGACAAGCGCGATGAGCAGTTCTTC
>TRBJ2-3|TRBD2|TRBV19|-
CASSRTSGTGGDTQYF
TGTGCCAGTAGTAGGACTAGCGGGACGGGGGGCGATACGCAGTATTTT
>TRBJ2-1|-|TRBV16|-
CASSQFNGNEQFF
TGTGCCAGCAGCCAATTCAACGGGAATGAGCAGTTCTTC
>TRBJ1-5|-|TRBV11-2|-
CASSLSGRHQPQHF
TGTGCCAGCAGTTTATCGGGTCGCCATCAGCCCCAGCATTTT
>TRBJ2-1|TRBD2|TRBV30|-
CAWSAVLAGPLGEQFF
TGTGCCTGGAGTGCCGTCTTAGCGGGGCCCTTGGGTGAGCAGTTCTTC
>TRBJ1-2|TRBD1|TRBV7-3|-
CASSLTSGGSDGYTF
TGTGCCAGCAGCTTAACGTCAGGGGGGTCGGATGGCTACACCTTC
>TRBJ2-5|TRBD2|TRBV7-2|-
CASSLFGGREETQYF
TGTGCCAGCAGCTTATTTGGCGGGAGAGAAGAGACCCAGTACTTC
>TRBJ2-7|-|TRBV5-1|-
CASSPGYEQYF
TGCGCCAGCAGCCCGGGCTACGAGCAGTACTTC
>TRBJ2-7|TRBD1|TRBV4-1|-
CASSRGTATSYEQYF
TGCGCCAGCAGCCGAGGGACAGCCACCTCCTACGAGCAGTACTTC
>TRBJ2-2|-|TRBV21-1|-
CASSKSGGQGSRTGELFF
TGTGCCAGCAGCAAAAGCGGGGGACAGGGGTCGCGCACCGGGGAGCTGTTTTTT
>TRBJ2-7|TRBD2|TRBV28|-
CASSKRLAGARSYEQYF
TGTGCCAGCAGTAAGAGGCTAGCGGGAGCGAGGTCCTACGAGCAGTACTTC
>TRBJ1-1|-|TRBV19|-
CASRDRNTEAFF
TGTGCCAGTAGGGACAGGAACACTGAAGCTTTCTTT
>TRBJ2-5|-|TRBV28|-
CASSFVGGQETQYF
TGTGCCAGCAGTTTCGTGGGGGGACAAGAGACCCAGTACTTC
>TRBJ1-4|-|TRBV5-6|few
CASSLGSANEKLFF
TGTGCCAGCAGCTTGGGGTCGGCTAATGAAAAACTGTTTTTT
>TRBJ1-1|-|TRBV28|-
CASSSQSKNTEAFF
TGTGCCAGCAGTTCCCAGTCCAAGAACACTGAAGCTTTCTTT
>TRBJ2-2|-|TRBV19|-
CASSPVLAIGGGELFF
TGTGCCAGTAGCCCCGTATTAGCGATAGGGGGCGGGGAGCTGTTTTTT
>TRBJ2-7|-|TRBV7-9|-
CASSGGAGSSEQYF
TGTGCCAGCAGCGGGGGGGCGGGTTCGAGCGAGCAGTACTTC
>TRBJ2-1|-|TRBV9|-
CASSVGGSVTQFF
TGTGCCAGCAGCGTAGGGGGTAGCGTCACACAGTTCTTC
>TRBJ2-7|TRBD1|TRBV2|-
CASSEVQGGNRYEQYF
TGTGCCAGCAGTGAAGTTCAAGGGGGCAATAGGTACGAGCAGTACTTC
>TRBJ2-1|-|TRBV4-1|-
CASSQDLNEQFF
TGCGCCAGCAGCCAAGATCTAAATGAGCAGTTCTTC
>TRBJ1-2|-|TRBV7-9|-
CASSLNGNYGYTF
TGTGCCAGCAGCTTAAACGGGAACTATGGCTACACCTTC
>TRBJ2-1|TRBD1|TRBV7-2|-
CASSLTGERYNEQFF
TGTGCCAGCAGCTTAACAGGGGAAAGGTACAATGAGCAGTTCTTC
>TRBJ1-1|TRBD1|TRBV5-1|few
CASSFQGANTEAFF
TGCGCCAGCAGCTTTCAGGGGGCGAACACTGAAGCTTTCTTT
>TRBJ2-1|TRBD2|TRBV6-1|-
CASSLAGGFDEQFF
TGTGCCAGCAGCCTAGCGGGAGGATTCGATGAGCAGTTCTTC
>TRBJ2-2|TRBD2|TRBV7-2|-
CASSPTGTSGNTGELFF
TGTGCCAGCAGCCCAACGGGGACTAGCGGGAACACCGGGGAGCTGTTTTTT
>TRBJ2-7|TRBD1|TRBV10-3|-
CAISESGTGYFEQYF
TGTGCCATCAGTGAGTCCGGGACAGGGTATTTCGAGCAGTACTTC
>TRBJ2-7|-|TRBV4-2|-
CASSQGDTTYEQYF
TGTGCCAGCAGCCAAGGCGACACCACCTACGAGCAGTACTTC
>TRBJ1-2|TRBD1|TRBV28|-
CASRAAGTVNYGYTF
TGTGCCAGCAGAGCTGCCGGGACAGTGAACTATGGCTACACCTTC
>TRBJ2-1|TRBD1|TRBV13|-
CASSLGPGQGNEQFF
TGTGCCAGCAGCTTGGGGCCGGGACAGGGTAATGAGCAGTTCTTC
>TRBJ2-3|-|TRBV27|few
CASTPWAGDTQYF
TGTGCCAGCACTCCGTGGGCGGGCGATACGCAGTATTTT
>TRBJ1-5|-|TRBV6-5|few
CASSYTGLGNQPQHF
TGTGCCAGCAGTTACACAGGGCTAGGCAATCAGCCCCAGCATTTT
>TRBJ1-3|-|TRBV19|once
CASSPHSVTGNTIYF
TGTGCCAGTAGTCCCCATTCAGTAACTGGAAACACCATATATTTT
>TRBJ1-6|-|TRBV4-2|once
CASSQARGDNSPLHF
TGTGCCAGCAGCCAAGCCCGGGGGGATAATTCACCCCTCCACTTT
>TRBJ2-5|TRBD1|TRBV5-4|-
CASSLARQGSRETQYF
TGTGCCAGCAGCTTGGCGAGACAGGGGTCTCGGGAGACCCAGTACTTC
>TRBJ1-1|-|TRBV7-2|-
CASSATGGTEAFF
TGTGCCAGCAGCGCGACAGGTGGCACTGAAGCTTTCTTT
>TRBJ2-1|TRBD2|TRBV14|-
CASSQGTSGQYNEQFF
TGTGCCAGCAGCCAAGGGACTAGCGGGCAATACAATGAGCAGTTCTTC
>TRBJ1-2|-|TRBV5-5|-
CASRPQENYGYTF
TGTGCCAGCAGGCCGCAGGAAAACTATGGCTACACCTTC
>TRBJ2-1|TRBD1|TRBV29-1|-
CSVAGQGSYNEQFF
TGCAGCGTTGCCGGACAGGGCTCCTACAATGAGCAGTTCTTC
>TRBJ2-1|TRBD2|TRBV6-6|-
CASIRIAGGRDEQFF
TGTGCCAGCATTCGAATAGCGGGAGGGCGGGATGAGCAGTTCTTC
>TRBJ2-7|-|TRBV11-1|-
CASSLVPTGPLREQYF
TGTGCCAGCAGCTTAGTACCCACAGGGCCTTTGAGGGAGCAGTACTTC